Listed below are T cell receptor beta chains from one sample, sequenced in a study of post-analysis software for immune sequencing data. TCRdb ran MiXCR on the PCR reads and lists one entry per CDR3 protein. This sample has 800,000 to 950,000 distinct CDR3 sequences; roughly 50% occur once, and the top ten carry roughly 4.4%. Material: blood. All receptors derive from a girl between 10 and 17 years old with multiple sclerosis. Each CDR3 is given with its conserved first and last residue. A D gene is named only where the DNA matches it firmly. For some rows the clone size is stated as once, few or many, or as a class when expanded; others skip it.

CDR3 length,clone size,J gene,D gene,V gene,CDR3 DNA,CDR3 protein
13,NA,TRBJ2-3,NA,TRBV20-1,TGCAGTGCTAGCGGGGATAGCACAGATACGCAGTATTTT,CSASGDSTDTQYF
13,NA,TRBJ2-6,NA,TRBV15,TGTGCCATCGGGCAGGAATGGGCCAACGTCCTGACTTTC,CAIGQEWANVLTF
13,few,TRBJ2-7,NA,TRBV20-1,TGCAGTGCCCGGGAGTCCCCTGCCTACGAGCAGTACTTC,CSARESPAYEQYF
16,NA,TRBJ2-5,NA,TRBV12-3/TRBV12-4,TGTGCCAGCAGGCGCCCCGGACTTGCTACGGGAGAGACCCAGTACTTC,CASRRPGLATGETQYF
15,few,TRBJ2-5,NA,TRBV3-1,TGTGCCAGCAGCCAAGTCCAGACTCGGCAAGAGACCCAGTACTTC,CASSQVQTRQETQYF
13,NA,TRBJ2-5,TRBD1,TRBV20-1,TGCAGTGCCGTTGGGACAGGCCAAGAGACCCAGTACTTC,CSAVGTGQETQYF
13,NA,TRBJ2-6,NA,TRBV13,TGTGCCAGCGGAGCATCTGGGGCCAACGTCCTGACTTTC,CASGASGANVLTF
15,NA,TRBJ2-3,NA,TRBV12-3/TRBV12-4,TGTGCCAGCAGCAGACGAGCGGTCGCCACAGATACGCAGTATTTT,CASSRRAVATDTQYF
13,NA,TRBJ1-2,NA,TRBV6-6,TGTGCCAGCAGTTACTCGGACAGTTCAATCTACACCTTC,CASSYSDSSIYTF
13,few,TRBJ2-7,NA,TRBV29-1,TGCAGCGTTCGACAGGAAGATATACGGGAGCAGTACTTC,CSVRQEDIREQYF
11,few,TRBJ1-2,NA,TRBV29-1,TGCAGCGTTACCGACGGCTATGGCTACACCTTC,CSVTDGYGYTF
15,NA,TRBJ2-3,NA,TRBV20-1,TGCAGTGCTAGAGTGGGGGGCTTTAGCACAGATACGCAGTATTTT,CSARVGGFSTDTQYF
15,NA,TRBJ2-3,NA,TRBV6-1,TGTGCCAGCAGTGAGGGCAGGGGGGTCTCAGATACGCAGTATTTT,CASSEGRGVSDTQYF
15,NA,TRBJ2-1,NA,TRBV20-1,TGCAGTGCTAGATTTGGCGGGCGGGGTGGCGATGAGCAGTTCTTC,CSARFGGRGGDEQFF
14,NA,TRBJ1-4,NA,TRBV4-1,TGCGCCAGCAGCCTAACGGGAACTAATGAAAAACTGTTTTTT,CASSLTGTNEKLFF
14,few,TRBJ2-7,NA,TRBV6-5,TGTGCCAGCAGTTACTCTACGGGAACCTACGAGCAGTACTTC,CASSYSTGTYEQYF
14,NA,TRBJ1-5,NA,TRBV6-1,TGTGCCAGCATGGGGCAGGCCCTGAATCAGCCCCAGCATTTT,CASMGQALNQPQHF
13,few,TRBJ1-2,NA,TRBV15,TGTGCCACCAGCAGAACAGCTAACTATGGCTACACCTTC,CATSRTANYGYTF
16,NA,TRBJ2-3,TRBD2,TRBV2,TGTGCCAGCAGTGAAGCGCGGCTAGCGGGAGCCGATACGCAGTATTTT,CASSEARLAGADTQYF
15,few,TRBJ1-1,NA,TRBV5-1,TGCGCCAGCAGCTTGGCAGGGGATATGGGCGCTGAAGCTTTCTTT,CASSLAGDMGAEAFF
18,NA,TRBJ2-3,NA,TRBV6-5,TGTGCCAGCAGTTACTCGACCCGTGCGGGACCAGTCACAGATACGCAGTATTTT,CASSYSTRAGPVTDTQYF
19,NA,TRBJ2-6,TRBD1,TRBV7-9,TGTGCCAGCAGCTTAGGGTTGGGACAGGGCTACCCTGGGGTCAACGTCCTGACTTTC,CASSLGLGQGYPGVNVLTF
15,NA,TRBJ2-7,TRBD1,TRBV6-5,TGTGCCAGCAGTCGACAGGGGATTAGGGCCTACGAGCAGTACTTC,CASSRQGIRAYEQYF
14,few,TRBJ1-2,NA,TRBV5-1,TGCGCCAGCAGCTCTGGGACGTCAGACTATGGCTACACCTTC,CASSSGTSDYGYTF
16,NA,TRBJ2-1,TRBD2,TRBV10-3,TGTGCCATCATGGGTAGCGGGAGGCCCGTTTACAATGAGCAGTTCTTC,CAIMGSGRPVYNEQFF
13,NA,TRBJ2-4,NA,TRBV25-1,TGTGCCAGCAGTGAGTCAGGGGTGGGCATTCAGTACTTC,CASSESGVGIQYF
18,NA,TRBJ2-7,NA,TRBV7-2,TGTGCCAGCAGCTTAGCCCTGGATCGGCGAGACCGCCCCTACGAGCAGTACTTC,CASSLALDRRDRPYEQYF
13,NA,TRBJ1-1,NA,TRBV25-1,TGTGCCAGCGGTCAGGGGAGGAGGACTGAAGCTTTCTTT,CASGQGRRTEAFF
15,NA,TRBJ2-5,NA,TRBV2,TGTGCCAGCGCCCTGCCCGGGGGGCTAGTAGAGACCCAGTACTTC,CASALPGGLVETQYF
16,NA,TRBJ1-2,NA,TRBV27,TGTGCCAGCAGTCTATCGATCGACAGCTTCTCCGCGGGCTACACCTTC,CASSLSIDSFSAGYTF
20,NA,TRBJ2-6,NA,TRBV7-4,TGTGCCAGCAGCTCAGACCGGGACAAAAGATTTCGTGTAAGGGCCAACGTCCTGACTTTC,CASSSDRDKRFRVRANVLTF
12,few,TRBJ1-2,NA,TRBV29-1,TGCAGCGTTAGGGGGAATGGTTATGGCTACACCTTC,CSVRGNGYGYTF
17,NA,TRBJ2-7,TRBD2,TRBV14,TGTGCCAGCAGCCTTTTGAGCGGGAGTGGCGGTCGTTACGAGCAGTACTTC,CASSLLSGSGGRYEQYF
15,few,TRBJ2-5,NA,TRBV6-5,TGTGCCAGCAGCGCAGAGGGAGTGAGAGGAGAGACCCAGTACTTC,CASSAEGVRGETQYF
17,NA,TRBJ1-5,NA,TRBV7-8,TGTGCCAGCAGCCCCCGGGGTGTCAGGGGCGTTAGTCAGCCCCAGCATTTT,CASSPRGVRGVSQPQHF
15,NA,TRBJ2-7,TRBD1,TRBV9,TGTGCCAGCAGCGTAGAGGGACAGGTGAACTACGAGCAGTACTTC,CASSVEGQVNYEQYF
16,NA,TRBJ2-2,NA,TRBV7-6,TGTGCCAGCAGCCCCCAAGGCGGGGCAAACACCGGGGAGCTGTTTTTT,CASSPQGGANTGELFF
15,NA,TRBJ2-7,TRBD2,TRBV11-2,TGTGCCAGCAGACTTACTAGCGGGCCGACCTACGAGCAGTACTTC,CASRLTSGPTYEQYF
14,once,TRBJ1-4,NA,TRBV6-1,TGTGCCAGCAGTGAAGCGCCAGACATAGAAAAACTGTTTTTT,CASSEAPDIEKLFF
15,NA,TRBJ2-7,NA,TRBV5-1,TGCGCCAGCAGCGTGCAGGCAGGGATCTCCTACGAGCAGTACTTC,CASSVQAGISYEQYF
13,NA,TRBJ2-7,NA,TRBV6-6,TGTGCCAGCAGCCGGACGACCCGGGACGAGCAGTACTTC,CASSRTTRDEQYF
17,few,TRBJ2-1,NA,TRBV4-1,TGCGCCAGCAGCCAAGCGGAGGGAGTTAGTCAGTACAATGAGCAGTTCTTC,CASSQAEGVSQYNEQFF
13,NA,TRBJ2-1,NA,TRBV20-1,TGCAGTGCTAATTTCTTGCCCGCCAATGAGCAGTTCTTC,CSANFLPANEQFF
14,NA,TRBJ2-1,NA,TRBV20-1,TGCAGTGCTAGTCAGCAGAGCTCCTACAATGAGCAGTTCTTC,CSASQQSSYNEQFF
13,NA,TRBJ1-6,NA,TRBV20-1,TGCAGTGCGATGGGCTCCTATAATTCACCCCTCCACTTT,CSAMGSYNSPLHF
14,NA,TRBJ2-7,TRBD1,TRBV20-1,TGCAGTGCGAGAGGTGGGACAGGCGGGTACGAGCAGTACTTC,CSARGGTGGYEQYF
13,NA,TRBJ2-7,NA,TRBV12-3/TRBV12-4,TGTGCCAGTAAGAAAGATGTCTCCTACGAGCAGTACTTC,CASKKDVSYEQYF
14,NA,TRBJ2-7,TRBD1,TRBV3-1,TGTGCCAGCGCGTCCGGGACAGTGGTCTACGAGCAGTACTTC,CASASGTVVYEQYF
16,NA,TRBJ2-5,NA,TRBV20-1,TGCAGTGTCAGAGACAGGGCTAGCGGAGACCAAGAGACCCAGTACTTC,CSVRDRASGDQETQYF
12,NA,TRBJ1-1,NA,TRBV29-1,TGCAGCGTTGTTGCCGTGAACACTGAAGCTTTCTTT,CSVVAVNTEAFF
15,NA,TRBJ2-4,TRBD1,TRBV12-3/TRBV12-4,TGTGCCAGCAGTCGCAAGTCGGGACAGGATAGTAAGCAGTACTTC,CASSRKSGQDSKQYF
16,few,TRBJ2-3,TRBD2,TRBV20-1,TGCAGTGCCGACGGGCTACTAGCGGGGCTTTCAGATACGCAGTATTTT,CSADGLLAGLSDTQYF
14,few,TRBJ2-5,TRBD1,TRBV20-1,TGCAGTGCTAGATTACAGGGGGCTCAAGAGACCCAGTACTTC,CSARLQGAQETQYF